These 20 T cell receptor beta chains were sequenced from one sample in a study of Graves' ophthalmopathy and Graves' hyperthyroidism. Amplification from RNA transcripts yielded the TCR beta CDR3 regions. RT-PCR was first run with HTBI primers, then multiplex PCR in a second round. TCRdb redid the calling of the multiplex PCR reads with MiXCR, one entry per CDR3 protein. Seen here are 900,000 to 1,200,000 distinct CDR3 sequences, 36% observed once, and the top ten hold 8.5% to 14%. Input material: peripheral blood or thyroid tissue (not recorded which). The receptors come from an adult man with Graves' hyperthyroidism.

This clonotype has ten or more counts. The CDR3 nucleotides read TGTGCCAGCACCGGTACAGGACAAGAGACCCAGTACTTC. Its protein product is CASTGTGQETQYF. V usage is TRBV7-6 and J usage is TRBJ2-5; D may be TRBD1 (5 bases). Germline CDR1 reads SGHVS; CDR2 reads FNYEAQ. The V end lost 7 bases, the J end lost 2 bases, and 11 bases lay between the germline ends. CDR3 length equals 13 residues.

Ten or more counts support this clonotype. The chain is built from TRBV29-1 and TRBJ2-7, with no clear D. The CDR3 is 12 amino acids. Germline loops: CDR1 SQVTM, CDR2 ANQGSEA. V gave up 4 bases and J gave up 2 bases, with 9 bases separating them. This CDR3 reads CSVVAAPYEQYF. The CDR3 DNA is TGCAGCGTTGTTGCAGCGCCCTACGAGCAGTACTTC.

This clonotype showed up many times. J is TRBJ2-7 and V is TRBV20-1; 8 nucleotides line up with TRBD2. The CDR3 covers 12 residues. CDR1 is DFQATT, CDR2 SNEGSKA, per germline (reference sequence). The CDR3 spells CSGSGSSYEQYF. The CDR3 DNA reads as TGCAGCGGAAGCGGGAGCTCCTACGAGCAGTACTTC.

This clonotype was detected many times. The chain combines TRBV29-1 with TRBJ1-5; D is ambiguous. CDR1 and CDR2 (germline): SQVTM, ANQGSEA. The CDR3 length is 13 residues. V was cut by 7 bases and J by 6 bases, with 16 bases left in between. The CDR3 region has the DNA TGCAGCGCAGCGAGTGGGGTGGGTCAGCCCCAGCATTTT. Its translation is CSAASGVGQPQHF.

The V call is TRBV12-5, the J call TRBJ1-5, with a tentative D call TRBD1 (6 bases). The V and J ends lost 7 bases and 7 bases respectively, with 17 bases between them. Germline V gene data show CDR1 as LGHNT and CDR2 as FRNRAP. This CDR3 comprises 14 residues. The CDR3 coding sequence is TGTGCTAGTGCCGACGGGACCGGGGGCCAGCCCCAGCATTTT. It encodes CASADGTGGQPQHF.

This chain links TRBV20-1 with TRBJ1-4; unclear D gene. Germline assignment: CDR1 DFQATT and CDR2 SNEGSKA (reference sequence). The CDR3 has 14 amino acids. The V end was cut by 0 bases, the J end by 5 bases, with 10 bases between. The CDR3 reads CSAREGSWNEKLFF. In DNA, the CDR3 is TGCAGTGCTAGAGAAGGCAGCTGGAATGAAAAACTGTTTTTT.

The chain links TRBV20-1 to TRBJ2-6, with 7 positions matching TRBD1. This CDR3 has 16 residues. J gave up 0 bases and V 4 bases, and 6 bases lay outside the gene matches. From germline, CDR1 is DFQATT and CDR2 SNEGSKA (reference sequence). CDR3 nucleotide sequence: TGCAGTGCTATTGCAGGGGGTTACTCTGGGGCCAACGTCCTGACTTTC. The encoded protein is CSAIAGGYSGANVLTF.

This clonotype was observed a handful of times. V usage is TRBV7-2 and J usage is TRBJ2-7; maybe TRBD2 (6 bases). Germline V CDR1 and CDR2: SGHTA, FQGNSA. This CDR3 contains 14 residues. Trimming shortened V by 1 base and J by 6 bases, and 13 bases separated the two germline ends. CDR3 in amino acids: CASSLGGVAIEQYF. As DNA, the CDR3 is TGTGCCAGCAGCTTAGGCGGGGTCGCTATCGAGCAGTACTTC.

Concerning this clonotype: One end of the junction fails to match germline, which may point to a read error. V and J are TRBV20-1 and TRBJ1-1; TRBD1 might be the D (6 bases). The CDR3 is made up of 14 amino acids. From germline, CDR1 is DFQATT and CDR2 SNEGSKA (reference sequence). The CDR3 region is CSASGLGANTEAFF. CDR3 nucleotide sequence: TGCAGTGCGAGTGGGCTGGGGGCGAACACTGAAGCCTTCTTT.

This clonotype was recorded many times. The chain uses TRBV9 and TRBJ2-5; the D is unclear. The V gene lost 0 bases and the J gene lost 0 bases, with 12 bases spanning the gap. Germline V gives CDR1 SGDLS, CDR2 YYNGEE. CDR3 length: 16 amino acids. CDR3: CASSVGSHWYQETQYF. The CDR3 region has the DNA TGTGCCAGCAGCGTAGGGTCTCATTGGTACCAAGAGACCCAGTACTTC. Complete variable domain (other parts from reference TRBV9 and TRBJ2-5): DSGVTQTPKHLITATGQRVTLRCSPRSGDLSVYWYQQSLDQGLQFLIQYYNGEERAKGNILERFSAQQFPDLHSELNLSSLELGDSALYFCASSVGSHWYQETQYFGPGTRLLVL.

This clonotype was seen repeatedly, ten times or more. CDR3 sequence: CASSVGGGGGNQPQHF. The DNA for the CDR3 is TGTGCCAGCAGTGTAGGAGGGGGCGGTGGCAATCAGCCCCAGCATTTT. The V gene is TRBV25-1, the J gene TRBJ1-5; 7 bases fit TRBD1. In germline, CDR1 is MGHDK, CDR2 SYGVNS. The V segment lost 4 bases and the J segment 2 bases; nucleotides outside the gene matches: 8. The CDR3 consists of 16 residues.

The chain has TRBV20-1 and TRBJ1-1; D remains ambiguous. The CDR3 sequence is 14 residues long. V gave up 2 bases and J gave up 4 bases, with 14 bases separating them. The germline V gene encodes CDR1 DFQATT and CDR2 SNEGSKA (reference sequence). Written as DNA, the CDR3 is TGCAGTGCTAGACGGAGGAGTCTGTCCACTGAAGCTTTCTTT. It codes for CSARRRSLSTEAFF.

This chain links TRBV2 with TRBJ2-5; the D call may be TRBD1 or TRBD2 (6 bases each). CDR1 is SNHLY and CDR2 is FYNNEI in the germline V gene. The CDR3 length is 15 residues. The V end lost 6 bases, the J end lost 5 bases, and 19 bases lay between the germline ends. The CDR3 sequence is CASSGGWGATETQYF. Written as DNA, the CDR3 is TGTGCCAGCAGCGGCGGTTGGGGGGCCACCGAGACCCAGTACTTC.

This clonotype showed up just a few times. The chain combines TRBV7-9 with TRBJ1-1; 12 bases are shared with TRBD1. The germline CDR1 and CDR2 sequences are SEHNR and FQNEAQ (reference sequence). The CDR3 spans 15 residues. Trimming removed 4 bases from V and 7 bases from J; junction bases left unmatched: 7. The chain's CDR3 is CASSSGQGAAGEAFF. As DNA, the CDR3 is TGTGCCAGCAGCTCGGGACAGGGGGCTGCTGGTGAAGCTTTCTTT.

This clonotype was seen many times. This chain joins TRBV7-2 and TRBJ1-2, with D possibly TRBD1 on 6 matching bases. This CDR3 comprises 15 residues. Germline values: CDR1 SGHTA, CDR2 FQGNSA. Trimming left V 3 bases short and J 1 base short, with 12 bases between. CDR3 coding DNA: TGTGCCAGCAGCTTTGGGGGCCTCGTTAACTATGGCTACACCTTC. Protein product: CASSFGGLVNYGYTF. Filled out from reference TRBV7-2 and TRBJ1-2, the complete variable domain reads GAGVSQSPSNKVTEKGKDVELRCDPISGHTALYWYRQSLGQGLEFLIYFQGNSAPDKSGLPSDRFSAERTGGSVSTLTIQRTQQEDSAVYLCASSFGGLVNYGYTFGSGTRLTVV.

This clonotype was observed at least ten times. The chain links TRBV20-1 to TRBJ1-1; D possibly corresponds to TRBD1 (5 bases). This CDR3 is 13 amino acids long. Germline CDR1 is DFQATT and CDR2 is SNEGSKA (reference sequence). The V end was cut by 3 bases, the J end by 0 bases, with 8 bases between. The CDR3 protein is CSASDSLNTEAFF. In nucleotides, the CDR3 is TGCAGTGCTAGCGACAGTTTGAACACTGAAGCTTTCTTT.

A few counts support this clonotype. The gene calls are TRBV20-1 and TRBJ2-2, with D hard to call. Germline assignment: CDR1 DFQATT and CDR2 SNEGSKA (reference sequence). The ends were cut back, 3 bases at V and 7 bases at J, with 6 bases in the middle. This CDR3 is 11 amino acids long. CDR3 loop: CSASPSGELFF. The CDR3 nucleotides read TGCAGTGCTAGCCCTAGCGGGGAGCTGTTTTTT.

The chain joins TRBV5-1 to TRBJ2-5, with D perhaps assigned TRBD1 or TRBD2 (7 bases each). V was clipped by 3 bases and J by 5 bases, with 20 bases between them. The CDR3 runs 16 residues. Germline V lookup: CDR1 SGHRS, CDR2 YFSETQ. CDR3 in amino acids: CASSSSFYRGGETQYF. In DNA form, the CDR3 reads TGCGCCAGCAGCTCATCCTTTTACAGGGGAGGGGAGACCCAGTACTTC. Complete variable domain (other parts from reference TRBV5-1 and TRBJ2-5): KAGVTQTPRYLIKTRGQQVTLSCSPISGHRSVSWYQQTPGQGLQFLFEYFSETQRNKGNFPGRFSGRQFSNSRSEMNVSTLELGDSALYLCASSSSFYRGGETQYFGPGTRLLVL.

The gene calls are TRBV29-1 and TRBJ2-7; D possibly corresponds to TRBD2 (5 bases). In germline, CDR1 is SQVTM, CDR2 ANQGSEA. V was pared by 6 bases and J by 12 bases, with 21 bases between. CDR3 length: 12 amino acids. The CDR3 region has the DNA TGCAGCGTCGACACATCGGGGATTTCTTGGTACTTC. Translating gives CSVDTSGISWYF.

The rearrangement joins TRBV7-2 to TRBJ1-2; tentatively, D is TRBD1 (5 bases). In germline, CDR1 is SGHTA, CDR2 FQGNSA. The V and J ends lost 6 bases and 5 bases respectively, with 16 bases between them. This CDR3 has 14 amino acids. For the CDR3, the DNA is TGTGCCAGCAGGCCCTATGGGGGTGGATATGGCTACACCTTC. The encoded protein is CASRPYGGGYGYTF.